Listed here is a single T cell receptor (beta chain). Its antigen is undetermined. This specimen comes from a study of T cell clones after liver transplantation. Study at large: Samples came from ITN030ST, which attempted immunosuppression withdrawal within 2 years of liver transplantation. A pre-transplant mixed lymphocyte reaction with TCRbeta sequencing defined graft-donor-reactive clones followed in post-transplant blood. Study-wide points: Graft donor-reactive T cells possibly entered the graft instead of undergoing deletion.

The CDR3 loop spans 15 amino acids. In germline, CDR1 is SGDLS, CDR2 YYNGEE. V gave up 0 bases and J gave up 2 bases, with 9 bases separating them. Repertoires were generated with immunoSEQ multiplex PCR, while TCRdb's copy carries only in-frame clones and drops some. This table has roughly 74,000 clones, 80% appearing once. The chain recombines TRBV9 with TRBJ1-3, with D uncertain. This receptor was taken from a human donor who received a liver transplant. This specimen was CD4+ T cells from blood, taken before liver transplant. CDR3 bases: TGTGCCAGCAGCGTAGGTAGCGGGACTGGAAACACCATATATTTT. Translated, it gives CASSVGSGTGNTIYF.